Following are 12 T cell receptor beta chains from one sample sequenced in a study of response to subunit inactivated influenza vaccine. TCRdb processed the RT-PCR reads anew with MiXCR; each CDR3 protein has one entry. Of roughly 650,000 distinct CDR3 sequences listed, around 14% are singletons. The specimen comprised PBMCs from blood, sampled 11 to 12 days after vaccination. The receptors stem from a man in his fifties who received an inactivated influenza vaccine.

In this sample, this clonotype turned up a few times. The V call is TRBV7-9, the J call TRBJ2-3; 9 nucleotides align to TRBD2. Per germline, CDR1 SEHNR and CDR2 FQNEAQ (reference sequence). The CDR3 contains 15 residues. V gave up 5 bases and J gave up 3 bases; unmatched junction bases: 6. This CDR3 reads CASSAREGLTDTQYF. The CDR3 nucleotides read TGTGCCAGCAGCGCGCGGGAGGGCCTAACAGATACGCAGTATTTT.

V usage is TRBV25-1 and J usage is TRBJ2-7; D is perhaps TRBD2 (5 bases). This CDR3 has 17 amino acids. Germline V gene lookup returns CDR1 MGHDK and CDR2 SYGVNS. Trimming took 4 bases from V and 2 from J, leaving 21 bases between them. The CDR3 sequence is CASSGFRGQTGPYEQYF. DNA for the CDR3: TGTGCCAGCAGTGGCTTTAGAGGGCAAACCGGACCCTACGAGCAGTACTTC.

This clonotype was seen a few times. The rearrangement uses TRBV6-2 or TRBV6-3 and TRBJ1-2; D might be TRBD1 (5 bases). Germline V gives CDR1 MNHEY, CDR2 SVGEGT. The CDR3 has 14 amino acids. The ends were cut back, 4 bases at V and 4 bases at J, with 13 bases in the middle. The CDR3 sequence is CASSLIGTGYGYTF. As DNA, the CDR3 is TGTGCCAGCAGTTTGATTGGGACGGGCTATGGCTACACCTTC.

The chain employs TRBV20-1 and TRBJ2-1; possibly TRBD2 for D (7 bases). V gave up 3 bases and J gave up 8 bases, with 23 bases separating them. Per the germline V gene, CDR1 is DFQATT and CDR2 is SNEGSKA (reference sequence). The CDR3 extends over 16 amino acids. In nucleotides, the CDR3 is TGCAGTGCTAGTAAAATGCTGGCGGGGGCTTGGGATGAGCAGTTCTTC. Translated: CSASKMLAGAWDEQFF.

The CDR3 DNA sequence: TGTGCCACCAGCAGAGAGTACAGGGGCGAGCAGTACTTC. Translating gives CATSREYRGEQYF. This chain connects TRBV15 to TRBJ2-7; TRBD1 matches 7 bases. CDR3 size: 13 residues. Trimming at V came to 0 bases and at J to 6 bases, leaving 2 bases not matched to a gene. Looked up from germline, CDR1 is LNHNV and CDR2 is YYDKDF (reference sequence).

The genes are TRBV7-2 and TRBJ2-2; 12 nucleotides agree with TRBD2. J was trimmed by 12 bases and V by 4 bases; bases with no gene match: 9. The CDR3 has 15 residues. Germline V CDR1 and CDR2: SGHTA, FQGNSA. The CDR3 spells CASSSRLAGVQKLFF. As DNA, the CDR3 is TGTGCCAGCAGCTCCCGACTAGCGGGGGTCCAAAAGCTGTTTTTT.

The chain employs TRBV2 and TRBJ2-3; D call uncertain. CDR3 length equals 12 residues. Germline V gene data show CDR1 as SNHLY and CDR2 as FYNNEI. Trimming removed 6 bases at V and 10 bases at J, with 14 bases between. In DNA form, the CDR3 reads TGTGCCAGCAGCCCCCCCGGTCGTTCGCAGTATTTT. As protein: CASSPPGRSQYF.

This clonotype was seen a handful of times. V and J are TRBV7-2 and TRBJ2-1; 8 bases agree with TRBD1. Trimming took 5 bases from V and 4 from J; bases not matched to a gene: 13. This CDR3 has 17 residues. Germline V gene data show CDR1 as SGHTA and CDR2 as FQGNSA. The CDR3 loop reads CASSTPTGTGSYNEQFF. CDR3 nucleotides: TGTGCCAGCAGCACCCCGACCGGGACAGGCTCTTACAATGAGCAGTTCTTC.

This clonotype came up a few times. The V call is TRBV30, the J call TRBJ2-7, with TRBD2 matching 12 bases. The J segment lost 1 base and the V segment lost 2 bases, leaving 6 bases of the junction unmatched. Per the germline V gene, CDR1 is GTSNPN and CDR2 is SVGIG (reference sequence). The CDR3 spans 16 residues. CDR3 in DNA: TGTGCCTGGAGTCCTCATCTAGCGGGGGGGTCCTACGAGCAGTACTTC. Protein: CAWSPHLAGGSYEQYF.

The chain combines TRBV12-3 or TRBV12-4 with TRBJ1-1; D unclear. V dropped 5 bases and J dropped 1 base, with 17 bases sitting between them. The CDR3 covers 16 residues. CDR3 sequence reads: CASSPKVPGRNTEAFF. For the CDR3, the DNA is TGTGCCAGCAGTCCGAAGGTCCCGGGGAGGAACACTGAAGCTTTCTTT.

This clonotype was seen only a few times. The gene calls are TRBV12-3 or TRBV12-4 and TRBJ1-6, with TRBD1 matching 7 bases. The J segment lost 9 bases and the V segment lost 6 bases, leaving 8 bases of the junction unmatched. The CDR3 sequence is 14 residues long. CDR3 coding DNA: TGTGCCAGCAGCTTCACAGGGGCGGCTTCACCCCTCCACTTT. It encodes CASSFTGAASPLHF.

The rearrangement links TRBV12-3 or TRBV12-4 to TRBJ2-1; 7 nucleotides line up with TRBD2. CDR3 size: 13 residues. The ends lost 5 bases at V and 7 bases at J; junction bases unmatched: 5. Here the CDR3 reads CASSREGLNEQFF. The CDR3 nucleotides are TGTGCCAGCAGTAGGGAGGGACTGAATGAGCAGTTCTTC.